This TCR beta chain was found in a study of cytomegalovirus exposure and HLA in healthy donors listed by TCRdb under 2017. Notes on the research overall: An earlier analysis of 587 of the donors reported approximately 270 Gb of sequence data and about 100 million unique TCR beta sequences from 150 million to 200 million T cells. An early release that covered about 600 HLA-typed donors contained around 300 gigabases of sequencing data and 80 million or so unique TCR sequences. Among the roughly 400 genotyped donors, under 90% belonged to the genetic ancestry cluster associated with self-reported Caucasian donors. The study was designed to test whether signatures of past pathogen exposure could be identified by cataloging public T cell receptors. The study used immunosequencing to profile the T cell repertoires of 670 or so subjects and linked those repertoires to cytomegalovirus serostatus. Along with the 666-subject first cohort, a separate validation cohort of over a hundred different subjects was used. To predict cytomegalovirus infection status, the study combined high-throughput TCR immunosequencing, statistical association of individual TCRs with disease status, and machine learning. To study patterns of TCR occurrence, a later analysis re-analyzed previously published TCR beta repertoires from several hundred donors and added high-resolution HLA genotyping. Rather than using new phenotypic data, the later analysis identified candidate immune exposures from TCR beta sequences and from how often those sequences occurred across donors. To decide whether each TCR beta V gene segment behaved as functional or pseudogenic, an earlier analysis of over 500 of the donors relied on high-throughput TCR beta sequencing. Donor age, sex, ethnicity and CMV serostatus were collected together with the repertoire data. A later genetic analysis used genome-wide SNP genotypes for about 55% of the 666 donors, treating that subset as a discovery cohort. Every repertoire in the discovery cohort had been generated on one and the same sequencing platform. HLA typing included class I and class II loci at four-digit resolution. The number of typed donors differed by locus: about 620-630 for A, B, C, DRB1 and DQB1; 522 for DQA1; some 610 for DPA1; and around 470 for DPB1. About 5 DR-DQ haplotypes were handled as single units for association and clustering, since linkage in the cohort was strong. On average, around 240,000 unique TCR beta nucleotide sequences were sequenced per donor among about 400 genotyped donors of the cohort, with roughly a sixth of those sequences being non-productive.

The cohort comprised 550 to 700 healthy bone marrow donors. At the time of sampling, all cohort members were nominally healthy, though unrecorded immune exposures were likely present. The donor tested CMV seronegative and was one of the 352 seronegative cohort members. Each donor provided a peripheral blood sample, and peripheral blood mononuclear cells were used for TCR beta sequencing. Genomic DNA was extracted from the blood cell samples with the Qiagen DNeasy Blood Extraction Kit. CDR1 and CDR2 were assigned from the germline V gene as MDHEN and SYDVKM. Measured from the cysteine to the phenylalanine, the CDR3 is 14 residues long. Of all the DNA, just the CDR3 is kept, 42 bases in frame from base 1. V loses 6 bases of germline sequence and J loses 3 bases, and the interval between the two ends is 12 bases. What the study reported, not specific to this receptor: According to a later analysis, parvovirus B19, influenza, CMV and Epstein-Barr virus appeared linked to several top co-occurrence clusters. A later genetic analysis reported fewer N-insertions in productive TCRs among donors in an Asian-associated ancestry cluster than the roughly 640-donor mean. The study gave a list of more than 150 TCR beta chains associated with cytomegalovirus. The presence/absence analyses assumed that sequencing depth was roughly uniform across donors, and that assumption may not be true. Because counts were too low, seventeen rarely observed V segments, including chromosome 9 orphons, were excluded from the earlier analysis of 587 of the donors. According to a later analysis, TCR association rates differed among HLA loci, with DRB1 alleles showing the most associated TCRs and HLA-C alleles showing the fewest. A group of highly shared sequence variants was considered likely to be a technical artifact of the sequencing pipeline. This cohort had only TCR beta chains sequenced, and the lack of alpha or paired-chain data limited which features could be detected. HLA typing was unavailable for some donors at each locus, so association tests used only the typed subset. Some IMGT-functional V segments, including TRBV6-2 and TRBV6-3, could not be told apart with the 87-base-pair reads, so those segments were excluded. Immune exposure information for the cohort was limited to CMV serostatus. In both the original and validation cohorts, the classifier was reported to diagnose cytomegalovirus status with high specificity and sensitivity. A later analysis found that HLA-associated TCR beta chains were more clonally expanded and had lower generation probabilities than equally common non-associated chains. Most TCR sequences were observed very rarely across donors, whereas some public TCRs were present in many individuals. It was suggested by the authors that the approach could potentially be generalized to other disease states and immunological phenotypes. Linkage disequilibrium might explain the correlated functional status among segregating V segments, but an unknown experimental factor could not be ruled out. An association between a missense DCLRE1C variant and V-gene and J-gene trimming of TCR beta chains was found in a later genetic analysis and replicated in an independent cohort. In a later analysis, most CMV-associated TCR beta chains were found to appear HLA-restricted, with HLA associations seemingly driven largely by CMV exposure. A further reported finding was that TCR beta sequences accurately predicted the HLA-A and HLA-B alleles for most subjects in the first cohort. In vitro tests confirmed that a few of the cytomegalovirus-associated TCR beta chains recognize cytomegalovirus antigens. When HLA alleles, especially DR and DQ, strongly co-occurred, attributing TCR associations to individual alleles was difficult. A later analysis associated 15,000 or so TCR beta sequences with specific HLA alleles at a false discovery rate of 0.05. In an earlier analysis of some 500 of the donors, most TCR beta V segments were observed in productive rearrangements about 90% or about 30% of the time, broadly matching IMGT annotations.

This clone was found once. The specificity of this receptor is unknown. No much larger clone is present one base from it, and per-base qualities are unavailable. The protocol used for the library was the immunoSEQ multiplex PCR assay. The multiplex PCR relied on a mix of 60 forward primers for TCR Vbeta segments and 13 reverse primers for TCR Jbeta segments. Amplification of the CDR3 region of rearranged TCR beta genes was performed with a multiplex PCR assay on genomic DNA. The amplified TCR beta libraries were sequenced on the Illumina HiSeq System as 87-base-pair reads. In the authors' own workflow: A later analysis tallied 75 million to 95 million unique TCR beta chains across the 700 or so repertoires, and approximately 11 million of those chains were shared by two or more donors. A nearest-neighbor algorithm error-corrected the raw reads and collapsed the reads into unique sequences, merging closely related sequences to remove PCR and sequencing errors. Alignment of CDR3 sequences to IMGT reference sequences was used to assign V, D and J gene segments. Each retained sequence needed at least a six-nucleotide match to both a V gene segment and a J gene segment. A rearrangement was called productive if the CDR3 had no stop codons and remained in frame with V and J, and every other rearrangement was called non-productive. Following IMGT convention, CDR3 was defined as the stretch from the second conserved V-encoded cysteine to the conserved J-encoded phenylalanine. The earlier analysis of a few hundred of the donors excluded sequences that lacked an unambiguous match to a single V gene segment. In an earlier analysis of some 590 of the donors, V segments were called functional above 56.7% productive rearrangements and were called segregating when the between-donor standard deviation exceeded 5%. A statistical classification framework was built to diagnose cytomegalovirus status from the catalog of TCR beta chain sequences. V and J gene assignment, in a later analysis, came from comparing TCR nucleotide sequences with IMGT/GENE-DB human TR gene sequences. In a later analysis, CDR3 sequences and most-parsimonious VDJ recombination scenarios were assigned using the TCRdist pipeline. A later analysis defined each TCR beta chain by its CDR3 amino acid sequence plus V-gene family, and excluded reads lacking a unique V-gene family. To address suspected cross-contamination and a sequencing artifact, a later analysis removed a few hundred highly shared, low-generation-probability nucleotide sequences. A later analysis calculated a clonal expansion index for each public chain from normalized within-repertoire ranks of inferred template counts. Generation probabilities in a later analysis came from a VDJ recombination model fitted to out-of-frame rearrangements, and those results were checked against IGoR. Hypergeometric tests were used in a later analysis to score TCR-TCR, TCR-HLA and TCR-CMV co-occurrence, with a repertoire-size bias correction applied to the TCR pairs. To estimate false discovery rates, a later analysis permuted the HLA or CMV assignments 20 times. In a later analysis, co-occurring TCRs were grouped using DBSCAN, and TCRdist sequence similarity was added for clustering within HLA-allele-positive subsets. For co-occurrence clustering, repertoires with fewer than 30,000 or more than 120,000 public chains were excluded, along with several repertoires with anomalous nucleotide sharing. TCRdb holds this immuneACCESS table with in-frame rearrangements only. Some clones are missing; in checked studies, unresolved V genes explain under half, and the rest has no known cause. V and J calls and clone size follow that table, whereas D and trimming were derived from the DNA. Here the sample has about 140,000 clones; about four fifths occur a single time. The ten largest clonotypes hold 2% to 3% of the sample.

The sample comprised PBMCs. The source is a male donor in good health and CMV-seronegative. Rearrangement joined TRBV28 to TRBJ2-1, with TRBD2 perhaps the D gene, on 5 matching bases. At the DNA level, the sequence is TGTGCCAGCAGCGTCGGAGGAAACTACAATGAGCAGTTCTTC. Its product reads: CASSVGGNYNEQFF. Joined to the reference TRBV28 and TRBJ2-1 proteins, this CDR3 gives the full variable domain: DVKVTQSSRYLVKRTGEKVFLECVQDMDHENMFWYRQDPGLGLRLIYFSYDVKMKEKGDIPEGYSVSREKKERFSLILESASTNQTSMYLCASSVGGNYNEQFFGPGTRLTVL.